One and the same sample provided the 17 T cell receptor beta chains below, sequenced in a study of blood T cell repertoires in COVID-19. TCRdb keeps only in-frame clones here, not all; method: immunoSEQ multiplex PCR. This repertoire shows some 120,000 clones, 80% to 85% found once; its top ten account for approximately 3.9%. Sequencing was done on a sample of peripheral blood. The source is a woman aged 45-65 years with acute or convalescent COVID-19.

The gene calls are TRBV29-1 and TRBJ2-7, with TRBD1 matching 11 bases. The CDR3 runs 13 residues. Trimming took 3 bases from V and 3 from J; bases not matched to a gene: 1. Germline lookup yields CDR1 SQVTM and CDR2 ANQGSEA. The CDR3 here is CSVEGTGGYEQYF. The DNA of the CDR3 is TGCAGCGTTGAGGGGACAGGGGGCTACGAGCAGTACTTC.

The V call is TRBV10-2, the J call TRBJ2-2, with a tentative D call TRBD2 (5 bases). Between the trimmed V and J ends, which lost 7 bases and 4 bases, there was a span of 13 bases. Germline CDR1 and CDR2: WSHSY and SAAADI. This CDR3 comprises 14 residues. The CDR3 spells CASKATGGTGELFF. DNA for the CDR3: TGCGCCAGCAAAGCGACCGGAGGCACCGGGGAGCTGTTTTTT.

The V and J genes are TRBV4-2 and TRBJ1-4, with TRBD1 as a possible D gene (5 bases). V was shortened by 1 base and J by 8 bases, with 17 bases between the two germline ends. CDR1 LGHNA and CDR2 YNFKEQ come from the germline V gene. This CDR3 has 16 amino acids. CDR3 nucleotide sequence: TGTGCCAGCAGCCAAGTGGCTTCAGGACAACTGGAAAAACTGTTTTTT. It is translated as CASSQVASGQLEKLFF.

A single count supports this clone. V gene TRBV27 combines with J gene TRBJ1-3; 8 nucleotides line up with TRBD1. V lost 1 base to trimming and J lost 5 bases; unmatched junction nucleotides: 4. This CDR3 has 15 amino acids. Germline V lookup: CDR1 MNHEY, CDR2 SMNVEV (reference sequence). CDR3 sequence: CASSLYGQGRNTIYF. The CDR3 DNA sequence: TGTGCCAGCAGTTTATACGGACAGGGAAGAAACACCATATATTTT.

V and J are TRBV6-1 and TRBJ1-5; D possibly corresponds to TRBD1 (5 bases). Per germline, CDR1 MNHNS and CDR2 SASEGT. This CDR3 region has 15 residues. V shed 1 base and J shed 6 bases, with 13 bases lying between them. CDR3 sequence (DNA): TGTGCCAGCAGTGAAGGGGGCTCCCGGGTTCAGCCCCAGCATTTT. This encodes CASSEGGSRVQPQHF.

The chain recombines TRBV3-1 (or the pseudogene TRBV3-2) with TRBJ2-1; 9 bases map to TRBD2. Trimming cost V 2 bases and J 4 bases; bases outside gene matches: 6. Germline V lookup: CDR1 LGHDT, CDR2 YNNKEL (reference sequence). The CDR3 is 16 residues long. As DNA, the CDR3 is TGTGCCAGCAGCCAACTGAGCGGGAGGCAATACAATGAGCAGTTCTTC. Translation: CASSQLSGRQYNEQFF.

The chain carries TRBV6-5 and TRBJ1-1; D perhaps matches TRBD1 (5 bases). The CDR3 is 13 amino acids. The germline CDR1 and CDR2 sequences are MNHEY and SVGAGI. V lost 7 bases, J lost 4 bases, and 13 bases lay in between. CDR3 DNA sequence: TGTGCCAGCACTCTTACCGGGGGCACTGAAGCTTTCTTT. Its translation: CASTLTGGTEAFF.

For this clone: Other DNA sequences within the sample encode an identical CDR3. The rearrangement links TRBV20-1 to TRBJ2-7; D perhaps matches TRBD1 (5 bases). CDR3 length: 11 amino acids. Between the trimmed V and J ends, which lost 6 bases and 4 bases, there was a span of 10 bases. Germline loops: CDR1 DFQATT, CDR2 SNEGSKA (reference sequence). CDR3 DNA sequence: TGCAGTGCCAGGGATTCGTACGAGCAGTACTTC. Protein product: CSARDSYEQYF.

This rearrangement joins TRBV3-1 (or the pseudogene TRBV3-2) to TRBJ1-2; D is undetermined. The germline gives CDR1 LGHDT, CDR2 YNNKEL (reference sequence). The CDR3 is 16 residues long. The germline V and J ends were trimmed by 4 bases and 8 bases, with 23 bases remaining between them. In DNA, the CDR3 is TGTGCCAGCAGCCCAGACTCCACGGGGAGAGTACGGGGCTACACCTTC. It specifies CASSPDSTGRVRGYTF.

The chain employs TRBV3-1 (or the pseudogene TRBV3-2) and TRBJ2-7; 8 bases match TRBD1. With 8 bases clipped from V and 5 bases from J, the junction kept 11 bases outside the gene matches. Germline CDR1 and CDR2: LGHDT and YNNKEL (reference sequence). The CDR3 is 14 residues long. CDR3 amino acids: CASEPRTGNNEQYF. The CDR3 nucleotides are TGTGCCAGCGAGCCTAGGACAGGGAATAACGAGCAGTACTTC.

The count of this clone is one. The chain is built from TRBV10-2 and TRBJ1-1; D is undetermined. Trimming left V 3 bases short and J 2 bases short, with 13 bases between. The V gene's germline CDR1 is WSHSY and CDR2 SAAADI. CDR3 length: 15 residues. CDR3: CASSDLREVNTEAFF. In nucleotides, the CDR3 is TGCGCCAGCAGTGATCTGCGAGAGGTCAACACTGAAGCTTTCTTT.

This clone was seen more than once but under ten times. The V call is TRBV3-1 (or the pseudogene TRBV3-2), the J call TRBJ1-1; D uncertain. Per the germline V gene, CDR1 is LGHDT and CDR2 is YNNKEL (reference sequence). V dropped 1 base and J dropped 1 base, with 4 bases sitting between them. This CDR3 comprises 13 residues. This CDR3 is CASSQVSNTEAFF. CDR3 nucleotides: TGTGCCAGCAGCCAAGTCTCGAACACTGAAGCTTTCTTT.

This clone appeared a few times. The chain couples TRBV27 to TRBJ1-1; a possible D gene is TRBD1 (6 bases). Germline lookup yields CDR1 MNHEY and CDR2 SMNVEV (reference sequence). There are 11 residues in the CDR3. Between the trimmed V and J ends, which lost 6 bases and 11 bases, there was a span of 13 bases. As DNA, the CDR3 is TGTGCCAGCAGGGGGACATTTCGGGCTTTCTTT. This encodes CASRGTFRAFF.

The chain couples TRBV6-5 to TRBJ2-4; TRBD1 might be the D (5 bases). The CDR3 is 14 amino acids. Germline values: CDR1 MNHEY, CDR2 SVGAGI. Trimming took off 4 bases at V and 2 bases at J, with 9 bases between the two ends. This chain's CDR3 is CASSFGATKNIQYF. The DNA for the CDR3 is TGTGCCAGCAGTTTTGGGGCTACCAAAAACATTCAGTACTTC.

The chain combines TRBV27 with TRBJ1-2; maybe TRBD1 (5 bases). V gave up 1 base and J gave up 7 bases, with 16 bases separating them. This CDR3 has 15 residues. CDR1 and CDR2 (germline): MNHEY, SMNVEV (reference sequence). CDR3 amino acids: CASSLFAGQSAGYTF. The CDR3 bases are TGTGCCAGCAGTTTATTTGCAGGGCAGAGTGCTGGCTACACCTTC.

Here the CDR3 DNA reads TGTGCCAGCAGTGACTCACTAGCGGGAGCAGATACGCAGTATTTT. Encoded protein: CASSDSLAGADTQYF. The chain has TRBV6-4 and TRBJ2-3; 11 bases agree with TRBD2. This CDR3 region has 15 residues. V was clipped by 0 bases and J by 4 bases; unmatched bases: 0. Per the germline V gene, CDR1 is MRHNA and CDR2 is SNTAGT.

This chain joins TRBV29-1 and TRBJ1-2; TRBD1 matches 7 bases. CDR3 length: 11 amino acids. The germline CDR1 and CDR2 sequences are SQVTM and ANQGSEA. The V gene end was trimmed by 7 bases and the J gene end by 3 bases; junction bases not matched to a gene: 2. CDR3 sequence reads: CSAGTDYGYTF. The CDR3 DNA sequence: TGCAGCGCCGGGACAGACTATGGCTACACCTTC.